Listed below are T cell receptor beta chains from one sample, sequenced in a study of blood T cell repertoires in COVID-19. Here immunoSEQ multiplex PCR was the method, and the copy in TCRdb shows in-frame clones only, minus some. The repertoire holds roughly 68,000 clones, with around four fifths as singletons. Sample: peripheral blood. The origin of the receptors is a woman in her forties or fifties with acute or convalescent COVID-19. The CDR3 runs from the conserved cysteine through the conserved F or W. D genes are given only for firm matches. Clone size, where shown, is once, few, many, or a class for clones that have expanded.

v_gene	j_gene	abundance	d_gene	CDR3aa	CDR3nt
TRBV12-3/TRBV12-4	TRBJ2-1	.	.	CASSLYNNEQFF	TGTGCCAGCAGTTTATATAACAATGAGCAGTTCTTC
TRBV30	TRBJ2-7	.	TRBD2	CACQGLAGATLREQYF	TGTGCCTGCCAGGGACTAGCGGGAGCTACCCTTCGGGAGCAGTACTTC
TRBV27	TRBJ2-2	few	TRBD2	CASSLGGGVYTGELFF	TGTGCCAGCAGTTTAGGGGGAGGGGTATACACCGGGGAGCTGTTTTTT
TRBV7-8	TRBJ2-3	.	TRBD2	CASSLVFRTSGRQDTQYF	TGTGCCAGCAGCTTAGTTTTCAGGACTAGCGGGAGACAAGATACGCAGTATTTT
TRBV18	TRBJ1-3	.	.	CASSPTQGNTIYF	TGTGCCAGCTCACCTACACAGGGAAACACCATATATTTT
TRBV4-2	TRBJ1-1	.	.	CASSQIYRVDFAEAFF	TGTGCCAGCAGCCAAATCTACAGGGTTGATTTTGCTGAAGCTTTCTTT
TRBV3-1/TRBV3-2	TRBJ1-4	.	.	CASSYRVEANEKLFF	TGTGCCAGCAGTTACAGGGTTGAGGCTAATGAAAAACTGTTTTTT
TRBV11-2	TRBJ2-5	.	TRBD2	CASSLGGSGGAGETQYF	TGTGCCAGCAGCTTAGGCGGTAGCGGGGGGGCAGGGGAGACCCAGTACTTC
TRBV18	TRBJ2-3	.	TRBD2	CASSPYASGRTDTQYF	TGTGCCAGCTCACCTTATGCTAGCGGGAGAACAGATACGCAGTATTTT
TRBV7-2	TRBJ1-1	.	.	CASTRARENTEAFF	TGTGCCAGCACCCGCGCCAGGGAAAACACTGAAGCTTTCTTT
TRBV29-1	TRBJ2-3	.	.	CSAGGGVTDTQYF	TGCAGCGCCGGTGGCGGGGTCACAGATACGCAGTATTTT
TRBV20-1	TRBJ2-1	.	TRBD2	CSAHPRGKEFF	TGCAGTGCACATCCGCGGGGGAAGGAGTTCTTC